This T cell receptor beta chain is drawn from a study of shared clonotypes between healthy human individuals. In the study overall: CD4 naive and memory got three plates each, CD8 naive two, CD8 memory one.

Naive CD8 cells lacked CD45RO, underwent positive selection for CCR7 and left out terminally differentiated effector memory CD45RA+ cells. An even split of each subset's genomic DNA across several immunoSEQ plates was performed. Only in-frame clones appear in the TCRdb table, and some are missing; sequencing was by immunoSEQ multiplex PCR. The table lists around 1,900,000 clones, about 94% of them singletons. The CDR3 runs 17 residues. Per the germline V gene, CDR1 is MNHEY and CDR2 is SMNVEV (reference sequence). With 2 bases clipped from V and 3 bases from J, the junction kept 13 bases outside the gene matches.

The chain combines TRBV27 with TRBJ2-7; 7 bases fit TRBD2. This receptor was obtained from a man in his late teens or twenties in good health. Some clones in this sample may be carry-over from other donors' samples. Sequenced material: naive CD8+ T cells from PBMCs. The CDR3 region has the DNA TGTGCCAGCAGTTTAGGTGTGGCTAGCGGAAAGAACTACGAGCAGTACTTC. This sequence encodes CASSLGVASGKNYEQYF.